This T cell receptor (beta chain) appears in the sequencing data of a study of T cell repertoires in cytomegalovirus infection. On the study more broadly: Matching HLA type and CMV infection were both indicated by public TCR beta signatures.

This clonotype was recorded a few times. Its antigen is not known. Study-wide points: The study identified carriers of CMV plus the relevant HLA from cumulative public TCR beta family frequency. The ex vivo response was dominated by HLA-C-restricted CMV-specific TCR beta clonotypes.

MiXCR was run by TCRdb on the reads, yielding one entry per CDR3 protein. Found here are some 180,000 distinct CDR3 sequences, about 15% of them singletons; the top ten hold roughly a quarter. Germline assignment: CDR1 SNHLY and CDR2 FYNNEI. CDR3 length: 10 amino acids. V was shortened by 6 bases and J by 8 bases, with 7 bases between the two germline ends. The specimen sequenced was CD8+ T cells from PBMCs. The genes are TRBV2 and TRBJ1-2; D is ambiguous. This TCR came from a human donor in good health (CMV status not recorded). Some clones in this sample may be carry-over from other donors' samples. Here the CDR3 reads CASRTRGYTF. DNA for the CDR3: TGTGCCAGCAGGACTCGGGGCTACACCTTC.